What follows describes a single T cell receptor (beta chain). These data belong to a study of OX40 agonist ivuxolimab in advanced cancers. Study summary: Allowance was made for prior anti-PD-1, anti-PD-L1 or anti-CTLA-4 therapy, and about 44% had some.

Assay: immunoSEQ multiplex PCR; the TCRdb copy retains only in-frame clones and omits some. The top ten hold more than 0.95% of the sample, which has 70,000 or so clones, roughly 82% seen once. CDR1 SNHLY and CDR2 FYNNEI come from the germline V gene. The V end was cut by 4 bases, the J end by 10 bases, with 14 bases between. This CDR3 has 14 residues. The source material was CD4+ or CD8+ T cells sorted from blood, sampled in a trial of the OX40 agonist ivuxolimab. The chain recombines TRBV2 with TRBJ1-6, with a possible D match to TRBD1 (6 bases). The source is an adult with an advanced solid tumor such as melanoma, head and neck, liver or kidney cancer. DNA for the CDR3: TGTGCCAGCAGTGTTTTGGGGGCATTATCACCCCTCCACTTT. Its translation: CASSVLGALSPLHF. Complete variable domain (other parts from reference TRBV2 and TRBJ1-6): EPEVTQTPSHQVTQMGQEVILRCVPISNHLYFYWYRQILGQKVEFLVSFYNNEISEKSEIFDDQFSVERPDGSNFTLKIRSTKLEDSAMYFCASSVLGALSPLHFGNGTRLTVT.